The clone carrying this T cell receptor (beta chain) occurred many times. The antigen remains undetermined. The CDR3 length is 15 residues. V shed 6 bases and J 1 base; nucleotides not matched to a gene: 11. CDR1 DFQATT and CDR2 SNEGSKA come from the germline V gene (reference sequence). This specimen belongs to a study of response to subunit inactivated influenza vaccine. Whole-study findings and limits: Few new T cells, the authors suggested, are recruited by each seasonal influenza vaccination.

Each CDR3 protein gets one entry after TCRdb re-called the RT-PCR reads with MiXCR. The sample gives about half a million distinct CDR3 sequences, approximately 11% of which show up once; roughly 12% is in the top ten. The chain joins TRBV20-1 to TRBJ2-7, with TRBD1 matching 8 bases. The material was PBMCs from blood, obtained 40 to 50 days after vaccination. This receptor was obtained from a man aged 50-59 years who received an inactivated influenza vaccine. CDR3 nucleotide sequence: TGCAGTGCATTATCCGGGACAGGTGATTCCTACGAGCAGTACTTC. Amino acid sequence: CSALSGTGDSYEQYF.